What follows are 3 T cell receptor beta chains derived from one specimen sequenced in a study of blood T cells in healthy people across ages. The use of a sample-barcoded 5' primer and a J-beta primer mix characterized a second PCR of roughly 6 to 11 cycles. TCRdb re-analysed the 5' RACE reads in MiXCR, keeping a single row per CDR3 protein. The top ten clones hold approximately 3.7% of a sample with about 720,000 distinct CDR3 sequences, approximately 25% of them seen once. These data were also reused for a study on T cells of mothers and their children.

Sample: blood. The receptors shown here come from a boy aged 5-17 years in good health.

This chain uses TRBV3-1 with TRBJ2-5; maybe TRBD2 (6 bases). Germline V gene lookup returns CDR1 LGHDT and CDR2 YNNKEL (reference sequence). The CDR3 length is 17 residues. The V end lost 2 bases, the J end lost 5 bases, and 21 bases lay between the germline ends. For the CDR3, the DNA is TGTGCCAGCAGCCAACGCGGCGGGGACCCCGGGATGGAGACCCAGTACTTC. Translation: CASSQRGGDPGMETQYF.

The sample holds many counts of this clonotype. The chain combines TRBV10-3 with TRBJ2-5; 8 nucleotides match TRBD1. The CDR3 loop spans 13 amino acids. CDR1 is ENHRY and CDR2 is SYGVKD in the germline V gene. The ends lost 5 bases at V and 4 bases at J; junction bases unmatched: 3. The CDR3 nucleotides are TGTGCCATCAGTACAGGGGGAAGAGAGACCCAGTACTTC. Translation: CAISTGGRETQYF.

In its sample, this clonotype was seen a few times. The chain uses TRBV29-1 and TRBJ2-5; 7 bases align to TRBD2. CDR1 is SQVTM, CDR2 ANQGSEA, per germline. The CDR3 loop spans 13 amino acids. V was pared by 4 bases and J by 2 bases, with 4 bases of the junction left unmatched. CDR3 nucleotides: TGCAGCGTTGCCCCTAGCGGTCAAGAGACCCAGTACTTC. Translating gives CSVAPSGQETQYF.